This is a list of T cell receptor beta chains from one sample in a study of Graves' ophthalmopathy and Graves' hyperthyroidism. One entry per CDR3 protein results from TCRdb running MiXCR on the multiplex PCR reads. The profile shows 660,000 or so distinct CDR3 sequences, just over 40% of them singletons. The sample comprised peripheral blood. These receptors came from an adult man with Graves' ophthalmopathy. Each CDR3 is given with its conserved first and last residue. The D gene is left open where the match is weak. Some rows have no size entry. The others give once, few or many, or a class for an expanded clone.

J,D,size,V,DNA,CDR3
TRBJ2-5,.,many,TRBV7-7,TGTGCTAGCAGCTTTACGGCTTCGGGGACCCAGTACTTC,CASSFTASGTQYF
TRBJ1-6,TRBD1,.,TRBV7-2,TGTGCCAGCAGAACTCGGGACAGGGGCGTCGGGACCCTCCACTTT,CASRTRDRGVGTLHF
TRBJ1-5,.,.,TRBV10-3,TGTGCCATCAGTTACGGGACCCCCATCGGGGGGCCCCAGCATTTT,CAISYGTPIGGPQHF
TRBJ1-4,TRBD1,.,TRBV7-2,TGTGCCAGCAGCTCCTGGGACAGGGGCTTTGAAAAACTGTTTTTT,CASSSWDRGFEKLFF
TRBJ1-6,.,.,TRBV6-5,TGTGCCAGCAGTTACCACCGGAGCTCCTATAATTCACCCCTCCACTTT,CASSYHRSSYNSPLHF
TRBJ2-3,TRBD2,.,TRBV7-6,TGTGCCAGCAGCTTCCGTCTAGCGGACACAGATACGCAGTATTTT,CASSFRLADTDTQYF
TRBJ2-2,.,.,TRBV25-1,TGTGCCAGCAGTGAAGGGACCGTCCGGAACACCGGGGAGCTGTTTTTT,CASSEGTVRNTGELFF
TRBJ1-1,.,.,TRBV29-1,TGCAGCGTTGTTCAGGGCGGGGCGAACACTGAAGCTTTCTTT,CSVVQGGANTEAFF
TRBJ1-4,TRBD1,.,TRBV15,TGTGCCACCAGTGGGGGTAGCGGGACAGGGAATGAAAAACTGTTTTTT,CATSGGSGTGNEKLFF
TRBJ2-2,TRBD1,many,TRBV29-1,TGCAGCGTCCGGCAGGGGGACACCGGGGAGCTGTTTTTT,CSVRQGDTGELFF
TRBJ2-2,.,many,TRBV7-2,TGTGCCAGCAGGGTTGTCGGCAGGGGGAACACCGGGGAGCTGTTTTTT,CASRVVGRGNTGELFF